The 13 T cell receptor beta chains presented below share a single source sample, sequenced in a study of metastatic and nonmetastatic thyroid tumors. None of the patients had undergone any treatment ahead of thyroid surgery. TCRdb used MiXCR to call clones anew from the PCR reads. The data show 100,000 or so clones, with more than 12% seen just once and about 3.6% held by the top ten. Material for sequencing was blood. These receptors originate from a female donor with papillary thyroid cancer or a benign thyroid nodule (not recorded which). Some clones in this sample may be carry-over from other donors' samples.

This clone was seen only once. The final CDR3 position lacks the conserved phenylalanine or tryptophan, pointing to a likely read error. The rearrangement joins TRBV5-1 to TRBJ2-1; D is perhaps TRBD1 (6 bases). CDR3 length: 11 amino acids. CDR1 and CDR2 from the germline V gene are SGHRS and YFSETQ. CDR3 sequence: CANSQDRLQFL. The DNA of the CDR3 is TGCGCCAACAGCCAGGACAGACTTCAGTTCTTA.

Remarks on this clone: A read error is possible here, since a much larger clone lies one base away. The CDR3 loop reads CASSQGVQGQFF. CDR3 DNA sequence: TGCGCCAGCAGCCAAGGCGTACAGGGGCAGTTCTTC. The chain links TRBV4-1 to TRBJ2-1; perhaps TRBD1 as D (6 bases). Trimming shortened V by 1 base and J by 12 bases, and 10 bases separated the two germline ends. The germline gives CDR1 MGHRA, CDR2 YSYEKL. The CDR3 has 12 residues.

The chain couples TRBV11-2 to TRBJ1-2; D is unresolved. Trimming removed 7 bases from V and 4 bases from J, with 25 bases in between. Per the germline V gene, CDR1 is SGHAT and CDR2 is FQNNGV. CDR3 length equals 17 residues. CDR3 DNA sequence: TGTGCCAGCATCTCCCTTAAGCCACTAGGGTTGAGCTATGGCTACACCTTC. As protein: CASISLKPLGLSYGYTF.

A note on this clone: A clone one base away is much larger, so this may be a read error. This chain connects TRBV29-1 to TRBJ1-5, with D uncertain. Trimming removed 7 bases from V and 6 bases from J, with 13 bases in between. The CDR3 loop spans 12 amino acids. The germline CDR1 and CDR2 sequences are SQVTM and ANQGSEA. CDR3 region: CSDKAAFQPQHF. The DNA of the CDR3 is TGCAGCGATAAGGCGGCTTTTCAGCCCCAGCATTTT.

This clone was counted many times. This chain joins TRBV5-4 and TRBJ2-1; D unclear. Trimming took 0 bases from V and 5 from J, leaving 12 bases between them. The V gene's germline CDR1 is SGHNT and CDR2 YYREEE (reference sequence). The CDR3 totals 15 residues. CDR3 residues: CASSLVPAMDNEQFF. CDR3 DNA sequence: TGTGCCAGCAGCTTGGTTCCGGCTATGGACAATGAGCAGTTCTTC.

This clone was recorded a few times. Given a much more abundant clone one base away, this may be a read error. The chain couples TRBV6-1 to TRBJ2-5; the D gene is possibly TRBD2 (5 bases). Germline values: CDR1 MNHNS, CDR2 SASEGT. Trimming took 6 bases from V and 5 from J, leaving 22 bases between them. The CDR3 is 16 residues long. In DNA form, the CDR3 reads TGTGCCAGCAGCGAGGGCTCATCAGGCACCTGGGAGACCCAGTACTTC. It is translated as CASSEGSSGTWETQYF.

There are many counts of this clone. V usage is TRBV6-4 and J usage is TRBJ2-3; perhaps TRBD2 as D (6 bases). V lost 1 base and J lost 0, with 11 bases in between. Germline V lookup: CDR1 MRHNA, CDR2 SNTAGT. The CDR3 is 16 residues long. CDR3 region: CASSDYGGASTDTQYF. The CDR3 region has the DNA TGTGCCAGCAGTGACTACGGCGGGGCGAGCACAGATACGCAGTATTTT.

CDR3 DNA sequence: TGTGCCAGCAGCCAAGATCGGGGAAGAAGCACAGATACGCAGTATTTT. The encoded protein is CASSQDRGRSTDTQYF. The chain has TRBV4-2 and TRBJ2-3, with a tentative D call TRBD2 (5 bases). The CDR3 runs to 16 residues. Deletions cut 0 bases from V and 0 bases from J, with 10 bases between. Germline CDR1 LGHNA, CDR2 YNFKEQ.

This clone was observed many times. The CDR3 nucleotides read TGTGCCAGCAGACCGACAGGGTCTGGAAACACCATATATTTT. Its protein product is CASRPTGSGNTIYF. The rearrangement links TRBV6-1 to TRBJ1-3; the match to TRBD1 covers 7 bases. The CDR3 is 14 residues long. Trimming at V came to 6 bases and at J to 1 base, leaving 3 bases not matched to a gene. Germline CDR1 reads MNHNS; CDR2 reads SASEGT.

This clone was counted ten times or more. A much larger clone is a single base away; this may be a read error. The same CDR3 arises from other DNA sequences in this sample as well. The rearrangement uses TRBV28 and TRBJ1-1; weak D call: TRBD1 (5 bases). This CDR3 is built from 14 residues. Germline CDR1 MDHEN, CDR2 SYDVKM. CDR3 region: CASSLFGEGTEAFF. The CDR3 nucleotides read TGTGCCAGCAGTTTATTTGGGGAAGGGACTGAGGCTTTCTTT.

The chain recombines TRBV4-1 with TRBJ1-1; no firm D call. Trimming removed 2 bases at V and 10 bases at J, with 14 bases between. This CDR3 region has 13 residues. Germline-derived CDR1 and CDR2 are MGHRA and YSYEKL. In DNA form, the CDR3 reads TGCGCCAGCAGCCAAAATTGGCAGGACCCAGCTTTCTTT. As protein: CASSQNWQDPAFF.

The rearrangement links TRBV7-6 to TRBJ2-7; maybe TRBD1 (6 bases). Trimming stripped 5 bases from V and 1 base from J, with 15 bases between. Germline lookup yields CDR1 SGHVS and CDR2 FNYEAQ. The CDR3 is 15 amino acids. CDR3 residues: CASSLRADRSYEQYF. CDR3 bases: TGTGCCAGCAGCCTTAGAGCTGACAGGTCCTACGAGCAGTACTTC.

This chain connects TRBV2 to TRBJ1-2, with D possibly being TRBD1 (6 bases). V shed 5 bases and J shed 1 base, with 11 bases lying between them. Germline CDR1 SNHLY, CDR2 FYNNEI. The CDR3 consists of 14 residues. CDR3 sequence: CASSQTGRNYGYTF. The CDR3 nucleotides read TGTGCCAGCAGTCAGACAGGTCGTAACTATGGCTACACCTTC.